Described below is a single TCR beta chain sequence and its context. This entry is derived from a study of blood T cell repertoires in COVID-19. In the study overall: From the United States, Italy and Spain came samples of acute and convalescent COVID-19. T cells, B-cell-depleted T cells, or PBMCs provided the cDNA or gDNA that served as material.

Patients at the Seattle site were enrolled during active infection and followed longitudinally. Authors' methods: Amplification of reference gene primers provided the estimated nucleated cell counts. TCRdb's table, derived via immunoSEQ multiplex PCR, lists solely in-frame clones and lacks some. V, J and clone size were drawn from that table, and D and trimming were deduced from the DNA. Among 85,000 to 100,000 clones listed, around 85% were seen once. This receptor was identified in a woman aged 60-75 years with COVID-19, enrolled during active disease. The specimen was peripheral blood.

The CDR3, as DNA: TGTGCCAGCGGGGGACAGGGCGGTCAGCCCCAGCATTTT. Translation gives CASGGQGGQPQHF. The rearrangement uses TRBV6-5 and TRBJ1-5; 9 nucleotides line up with TRBD1. The CDR3 contains 13 residues. V lost 8 bases and J lost 6; bases outside the gene matches: 5. The germline gives CDR1 MNHEY, CDR2 SVGAGI.